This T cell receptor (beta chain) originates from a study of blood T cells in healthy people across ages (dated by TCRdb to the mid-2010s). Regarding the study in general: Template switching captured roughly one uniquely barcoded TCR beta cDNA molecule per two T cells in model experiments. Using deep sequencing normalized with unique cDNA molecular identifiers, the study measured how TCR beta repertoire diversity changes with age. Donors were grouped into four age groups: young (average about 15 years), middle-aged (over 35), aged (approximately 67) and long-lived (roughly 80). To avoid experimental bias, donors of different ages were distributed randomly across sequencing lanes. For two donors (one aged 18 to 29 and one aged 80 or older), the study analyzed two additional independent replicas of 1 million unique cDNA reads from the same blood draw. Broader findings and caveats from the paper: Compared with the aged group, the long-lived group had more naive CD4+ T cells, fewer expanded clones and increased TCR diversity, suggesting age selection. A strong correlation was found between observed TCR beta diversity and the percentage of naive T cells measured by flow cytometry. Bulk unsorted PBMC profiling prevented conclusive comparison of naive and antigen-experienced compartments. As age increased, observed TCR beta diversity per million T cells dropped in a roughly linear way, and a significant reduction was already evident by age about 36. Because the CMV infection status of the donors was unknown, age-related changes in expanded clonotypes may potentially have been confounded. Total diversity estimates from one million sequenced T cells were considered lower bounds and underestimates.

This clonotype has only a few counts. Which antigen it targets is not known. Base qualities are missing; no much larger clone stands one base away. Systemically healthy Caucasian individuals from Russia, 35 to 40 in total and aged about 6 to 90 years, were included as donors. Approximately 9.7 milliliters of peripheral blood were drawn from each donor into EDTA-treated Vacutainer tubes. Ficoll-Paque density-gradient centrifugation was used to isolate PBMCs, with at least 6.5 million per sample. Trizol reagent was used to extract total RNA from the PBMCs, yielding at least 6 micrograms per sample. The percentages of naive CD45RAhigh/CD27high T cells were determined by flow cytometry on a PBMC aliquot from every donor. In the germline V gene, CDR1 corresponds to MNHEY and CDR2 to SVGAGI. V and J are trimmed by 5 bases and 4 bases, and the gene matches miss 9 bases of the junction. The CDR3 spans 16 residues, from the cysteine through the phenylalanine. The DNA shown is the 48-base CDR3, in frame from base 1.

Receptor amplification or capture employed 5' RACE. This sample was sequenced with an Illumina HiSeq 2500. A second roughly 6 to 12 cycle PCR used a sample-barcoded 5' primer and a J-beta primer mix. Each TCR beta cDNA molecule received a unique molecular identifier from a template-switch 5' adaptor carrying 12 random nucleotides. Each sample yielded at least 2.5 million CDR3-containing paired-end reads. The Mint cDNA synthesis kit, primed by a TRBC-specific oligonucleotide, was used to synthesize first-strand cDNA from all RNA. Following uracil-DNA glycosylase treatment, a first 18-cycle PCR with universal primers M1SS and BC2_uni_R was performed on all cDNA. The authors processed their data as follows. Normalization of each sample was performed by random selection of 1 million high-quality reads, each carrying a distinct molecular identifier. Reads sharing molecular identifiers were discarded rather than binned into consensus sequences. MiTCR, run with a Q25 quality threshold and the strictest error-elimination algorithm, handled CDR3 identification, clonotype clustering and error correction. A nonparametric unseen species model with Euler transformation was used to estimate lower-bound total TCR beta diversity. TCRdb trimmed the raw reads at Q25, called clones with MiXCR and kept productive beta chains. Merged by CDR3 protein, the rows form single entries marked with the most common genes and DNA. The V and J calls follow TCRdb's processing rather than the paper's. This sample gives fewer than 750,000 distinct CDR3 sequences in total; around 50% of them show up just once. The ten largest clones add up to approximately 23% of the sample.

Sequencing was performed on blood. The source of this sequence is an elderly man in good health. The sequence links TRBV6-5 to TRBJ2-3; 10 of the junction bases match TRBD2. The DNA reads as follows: TGTGCCAGCAGTCAGCCCTCTAGCGGGAGTTCAGATACGCAGTATTTT. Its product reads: CASSQPSSGSSDTQYF.